Each of the 4 T cell receptor delta chains below was sequenced from the same sample in a study of Vδ1+ human thymocytes. Findings and caveats of the study: In the thymus, TRG and TRD repertoires looked highly polyclonal with Gaussian CDR3 lengths.

Their antigen targets remain unknown. The template was reverse-transcribed extracted RNA. Pooled V-gene forward primers with one constant-region reverse primer generated the CDR3 amplicons by multiplex PCR. TCRdb redid clone calling on the multiplex PCR reads using CATT. Here the sample spans about 25,000 delta-chain clones, over 25% being singletons. Input material: Vdelta1+ gamma-delta thymocytes from the thymus. Documented subset: FACS-sorted CD3+ TCRalphabeta- TCRVdelta1+ TCRVdelta2- thymocytes. These receptors were taken from a boy under two years old who had congenital heart surgery.

Remarks on this clone: A much more abundant neighbour one base away suggests this may be a read error. This sequence joins TRDV2 and TRDJ1; 9 bases map to TRDD3. The CDR3 has 19 residues. Germline lookup yields CDR1 GEAIGNYY and CDR2 EKD. The J segment lost 0 bases and the V segment lost 6 bases, leaving 19 bases of the junction unmatched. The CDR3 coding sequence is TGTGCCTGTATATTCGTGGGATACCACTGGGGGACCAACACCGATAAACTCATCTTT. Protein: CACIFVGYHWGTNTDKLIF.

Only a few counts were recorded for this clone. Additional DNA sequences in this sample encode the identical CDR3. The chain has TRDV1 and TRDJ1; 7 bases are shared with TRDD3. J gave up 0 bases and V 0 bases, and 19 bases lay outside the gene matches. There are 21 residues in the CDR3. CDR1 and CDR2 (germline): TSWWSYY, QGS. CDR3 sequence: CALGELEVSPNWGPYTDKLIF. CDR3 sequence (DNA): TGTGCTCTTGGGGAACTAGAGGTTTCCCCAAACTGGGGACCGTACACCGATAAACTCATCTTT.

This clone was counted a few times. This chain joins TRDV1 and TRDJ1; TRDD3 matches at 9 bases. The V gene end was trimmed by 3 bases and the J gene end by 0 bases; junction bases not matched to a gene: 26. The CDR3 spans 23 residues. Germline lookup yields CDR1 TSWWSYY and CDR2 QGS. CDR3 residues: CALGDTPPYTSAWGILHTDKLIF. CDR3 DNA: TGTGCTCTTGGGGACACTCCCCCTTATACCTCCGCCTGGGGGATCCTACACACCGATAAACTCATCTTT.

In this sample, this clone turned up a few times. The chain recombines TRDV1 with TRDJ1, with 9 bases fitting TRDD3. With 0 bases clipped from V and 2 bases from J, the junction kept 19 bases outside the gene matches. Germline CDR1 and CDR2: TSWWSYY and QGS. The CDR3 runs 21 residues. CDR3 sequence reads: CALGELIPRAKSLGDTDKLIF. CDR3 DNA sequence: TGTGCTCTTGGGGAACTCATCCCGCGGGCCAAATCGCTGGGGGATACCGATAAACTCATCTTT.